The source of this TCR beta chain is a study of blood T cells in healthy people across ages. Study-level findings and limits: In older individuals, TCR beta diversity per million T cells was lower, falling roughly linearly with age.

This CDR3 is built from 15 residues. V lost 4 bases and J 5 bases, leaving 17 bases between the germline ends. In germline, CDR1 is SEHNR, CDR2 FQNEAQ (reference sequence). A second PCR, run for roughly 6 to 11 cycles, used a sample-barcoded 5' primer plus a J-beta primer mix. Each of the samples gave a minimum of 3 million paired-end reads that contained CDR3. TCRdb re-analysed the 5' RACE reads in MiXCR, keeping a single row per CDR3 protein. The sample contains around 1.7 million distinct CDR3 sequences, roughly 27% of which appear only once. A word on this clonotype: The antigen remains unidentified.

The sequenced material came from blood. The receptor was isolated from a woman in her twenties or thirties in good health. This chain connects TRBV7-9 to TRBJ1-1; D possibly corresponds to TRBD1 (5 bases). CDR3 residues: CASSSQAGQGTEAFF. In DNA, the CDR3 is TGTGCCAGCAGCTCCCAGGCAGGGCAAGGGACTGAAGCTTTCTTT.